This T cell receptor beta chain emerged from a study of shared clonotypes between healthy human individuals. Per the original data handling: Quality scores were absent from the junction-only immunoSEQ sequences, so filtering differed. Sequenced by immunoSEQ multiplex PCR; TCRdb stores in-frame clones only, minus some. For V, J and clone size, that table is used; D and trimming come from the DNA. The sample lists about 2.4 million clones; around 90% were seen once. This CDR3 comprises 15 residues. The germline gives CDR1 SGHRS, CDR2 YFSETQ. The V segment lost 4 bases and the J segment 1 base; nucleotides outside the gene matches: 7.

The sequence came from a man between 18 and 29 years old in good health. The sample taken for sequencing was naive CD4+ T cells sorted from blood. Subset in this sample: CD45RA+ positively selected. This sequence joins TRBV5-1 and TRBJ1-1; 7 bases are shared with TRBD1. This chain's CDR3 is CASSHGDRENTEAFF. The CDR3, as DNA: TGCGCCAGCAGCCATGGAGACAGGGAGAACACTGAAGCTTTCTTT.